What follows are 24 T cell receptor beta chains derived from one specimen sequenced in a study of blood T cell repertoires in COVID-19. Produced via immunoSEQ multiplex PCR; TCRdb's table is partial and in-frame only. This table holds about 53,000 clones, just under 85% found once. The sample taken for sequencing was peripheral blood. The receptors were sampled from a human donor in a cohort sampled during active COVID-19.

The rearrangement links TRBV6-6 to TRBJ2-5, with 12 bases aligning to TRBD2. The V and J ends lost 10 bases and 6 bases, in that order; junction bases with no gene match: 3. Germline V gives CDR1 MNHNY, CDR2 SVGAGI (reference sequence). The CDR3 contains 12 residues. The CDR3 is CATSGGEKTQYF. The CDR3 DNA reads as TGTGCCACTAGCGGGGGGGAAAAGACCCAGTACTTC.

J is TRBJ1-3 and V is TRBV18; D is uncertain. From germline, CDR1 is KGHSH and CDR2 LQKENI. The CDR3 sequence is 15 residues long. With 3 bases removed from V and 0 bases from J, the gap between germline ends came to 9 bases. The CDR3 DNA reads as TGTGCCAGCTCACCCGTGAGCCACTCTGGAAACACCATATATTTT. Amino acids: CASSPVSHSGNTIYF.

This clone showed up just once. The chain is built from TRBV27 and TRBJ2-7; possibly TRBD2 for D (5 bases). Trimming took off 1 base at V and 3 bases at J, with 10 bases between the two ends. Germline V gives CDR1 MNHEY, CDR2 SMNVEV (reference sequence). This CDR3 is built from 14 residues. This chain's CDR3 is CASSLFGVGYEQYF. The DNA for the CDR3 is TGTGCCAGCAGTTTATTCGGGGTTGGCTACGAGCAGTACTTC.

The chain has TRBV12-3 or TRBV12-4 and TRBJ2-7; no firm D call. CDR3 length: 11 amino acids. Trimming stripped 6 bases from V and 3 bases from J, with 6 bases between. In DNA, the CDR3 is TGTGCCAGCAGCCAATTCTACGAGCAGTACTTC. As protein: CASSQFYEQYF.

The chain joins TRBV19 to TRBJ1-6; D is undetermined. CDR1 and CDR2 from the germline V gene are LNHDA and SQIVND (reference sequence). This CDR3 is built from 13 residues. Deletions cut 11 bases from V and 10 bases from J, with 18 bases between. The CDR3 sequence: CASKSEGGSPLHF. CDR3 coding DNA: TGTGCCTCCAAGTCGGAGGGCGGATCACCCCTCCACTTT.

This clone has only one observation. CDR3 in amino acids: CANRTSGGHNEQFF. CDR3 in DNA: TGCGCCAACCGTACTAGCGGAGGCCACAATGAGCAGTTCTTC. The rearrangement joins TRBV10-1 to TRBJ2-1; 8 nucleotides match TRBD2. Germline trimming cut 10 bases from V and 5 bases from J; bases unmatched to any gene: 10. Germline V gives CDR1 WNHNN, CDR2 SYGVQD (reference sequence). The CDR3 length is 14 residues.

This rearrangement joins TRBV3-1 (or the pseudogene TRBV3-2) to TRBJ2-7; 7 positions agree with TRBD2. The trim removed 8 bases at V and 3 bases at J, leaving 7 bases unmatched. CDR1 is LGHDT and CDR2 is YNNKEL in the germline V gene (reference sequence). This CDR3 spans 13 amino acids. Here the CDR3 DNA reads TGTGCCAGCCGAGCAGCGGGGTTCTACGAGCAGTACTTC. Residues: CASRAAGFYEQYF.

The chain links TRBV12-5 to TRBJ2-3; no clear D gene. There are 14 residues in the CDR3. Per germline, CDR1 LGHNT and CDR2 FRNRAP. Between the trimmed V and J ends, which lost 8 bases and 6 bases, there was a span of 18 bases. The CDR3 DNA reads TGTGCTAGTAGTGGAACAACAGCTATGGATACGCAGTATTTT. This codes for CASSGTTAMDTQYF.

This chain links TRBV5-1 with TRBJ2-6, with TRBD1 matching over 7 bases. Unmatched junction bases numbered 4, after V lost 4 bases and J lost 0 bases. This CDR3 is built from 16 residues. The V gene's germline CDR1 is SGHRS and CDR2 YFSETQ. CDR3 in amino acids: CASSPGDSSGANVLTF. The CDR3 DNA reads TGCGCCAGCAGCCCAGGGGACAGCTCTGGGGCCAACGTCCTGACTTTC.

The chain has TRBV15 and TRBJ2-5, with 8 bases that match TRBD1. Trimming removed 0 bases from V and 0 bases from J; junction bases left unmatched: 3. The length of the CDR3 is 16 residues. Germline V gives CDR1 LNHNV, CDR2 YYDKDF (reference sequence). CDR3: CATSRDRTGNQETQYF. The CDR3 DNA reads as TGTGCCACCAGCAGAGATCGGACAGGGAACCAAGAGACCCAGTACTTC.

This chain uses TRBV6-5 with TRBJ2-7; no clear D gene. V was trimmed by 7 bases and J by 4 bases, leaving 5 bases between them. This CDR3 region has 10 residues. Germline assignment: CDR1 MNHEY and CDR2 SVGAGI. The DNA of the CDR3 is TGTGCCAGCACTCCTTACGAGCAGTACTTC. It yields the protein CASTPYEQYF.

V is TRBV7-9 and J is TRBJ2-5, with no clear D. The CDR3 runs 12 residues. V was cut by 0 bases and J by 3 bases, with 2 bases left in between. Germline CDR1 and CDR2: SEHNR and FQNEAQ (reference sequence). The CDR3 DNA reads TGTGCCAGCAGCTTAGCCGAAGAGACCCAGTACTTC. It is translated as CASSLAEETQYF.

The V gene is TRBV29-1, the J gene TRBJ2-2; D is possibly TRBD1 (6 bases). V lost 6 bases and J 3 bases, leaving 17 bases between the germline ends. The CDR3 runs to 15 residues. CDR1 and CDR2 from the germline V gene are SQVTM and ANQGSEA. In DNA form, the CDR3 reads TGCAGCGTGGCAGCGACAGGAGGAGACACCGGGGAGCTGTTTTTT. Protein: CSVAATGGDTGELFF.

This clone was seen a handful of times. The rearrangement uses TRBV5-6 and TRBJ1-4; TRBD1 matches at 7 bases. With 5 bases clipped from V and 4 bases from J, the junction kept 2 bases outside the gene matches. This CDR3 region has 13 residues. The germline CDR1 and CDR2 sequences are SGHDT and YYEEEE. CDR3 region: CASRGQLNEKLFF. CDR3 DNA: TGTGCCAGCAGGGGACAGCTTAATGAAAAACTGTTTTTT.

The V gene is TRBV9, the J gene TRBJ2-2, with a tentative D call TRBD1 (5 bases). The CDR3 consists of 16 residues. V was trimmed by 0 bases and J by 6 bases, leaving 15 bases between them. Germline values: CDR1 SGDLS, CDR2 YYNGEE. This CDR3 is CASSVELKKGAGELFF. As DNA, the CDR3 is TGTGCCAGCAGCGTAGAACTAAAAAAAGGGGCCGGGGAGCTGTTTTTT.

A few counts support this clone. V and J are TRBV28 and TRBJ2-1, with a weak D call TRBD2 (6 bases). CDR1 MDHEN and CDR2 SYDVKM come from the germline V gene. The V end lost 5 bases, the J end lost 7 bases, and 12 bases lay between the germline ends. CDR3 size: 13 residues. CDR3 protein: CASSPLALNEQFF. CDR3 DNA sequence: TGTGCCAGCAGTCCCCTAGCGTTGAATGAGCAGTTCTTC.

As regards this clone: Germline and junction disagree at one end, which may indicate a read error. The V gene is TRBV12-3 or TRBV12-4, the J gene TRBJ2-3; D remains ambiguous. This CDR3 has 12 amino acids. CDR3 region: CASTLGTDTQYF. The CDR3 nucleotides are TGTGCCAGCACCTTGGGCACGGATACGCAGTATTTT.

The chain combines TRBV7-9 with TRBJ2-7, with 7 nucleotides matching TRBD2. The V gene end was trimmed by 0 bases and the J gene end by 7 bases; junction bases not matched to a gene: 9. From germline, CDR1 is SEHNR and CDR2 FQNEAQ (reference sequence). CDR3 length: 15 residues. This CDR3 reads CASSLAGGSNPEQYF. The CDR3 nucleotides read TGTGCCAGCAGCTTAGCGGGCGGGAGTAACCCTGAGCAGTACTTC.

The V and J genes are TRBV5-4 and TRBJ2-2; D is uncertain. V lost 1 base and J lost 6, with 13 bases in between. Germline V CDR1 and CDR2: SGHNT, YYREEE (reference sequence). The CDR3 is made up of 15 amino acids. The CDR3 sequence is CASSLKVGPAGELFF. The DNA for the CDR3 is TGTGCCAGCAGCTTGAAGGTGGGCCCGGCCGGGGAGCTGTTTTTT.

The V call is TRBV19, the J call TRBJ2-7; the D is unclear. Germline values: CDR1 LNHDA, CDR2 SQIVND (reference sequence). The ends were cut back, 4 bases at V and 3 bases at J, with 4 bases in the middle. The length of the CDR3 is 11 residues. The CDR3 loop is CASSTGYEQYF. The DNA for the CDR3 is TGTGCCAGTAGTACAGGCTACGAGCAGTACTTC.

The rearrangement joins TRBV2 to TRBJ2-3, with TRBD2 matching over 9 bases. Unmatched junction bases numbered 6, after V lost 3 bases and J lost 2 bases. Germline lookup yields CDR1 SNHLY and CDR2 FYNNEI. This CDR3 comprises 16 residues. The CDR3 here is CASSDWRGGDTDTQYF. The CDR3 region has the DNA TGTGCCAGCAGTGATTGGCGGGGGGGCGACACAGATACGCAGTATTTT.

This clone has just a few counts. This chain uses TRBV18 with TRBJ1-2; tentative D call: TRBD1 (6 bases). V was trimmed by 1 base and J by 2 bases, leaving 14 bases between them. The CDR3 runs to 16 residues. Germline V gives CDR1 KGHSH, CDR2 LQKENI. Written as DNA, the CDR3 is TGTGCCAGCTCACCACGCGGGGGGGGCGAAAACTATGGCTACACCTTC. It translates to CASSPRGGGENYGYTF.

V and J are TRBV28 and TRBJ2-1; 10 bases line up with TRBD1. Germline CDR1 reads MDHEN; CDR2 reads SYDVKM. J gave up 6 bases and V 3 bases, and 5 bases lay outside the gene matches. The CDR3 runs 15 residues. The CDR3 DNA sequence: TGTGCCAGCAGTTTGTCGGGACAGGGGCGCAATGAGCAGTTCTTC. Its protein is CASSLSGQGRNEQFF.

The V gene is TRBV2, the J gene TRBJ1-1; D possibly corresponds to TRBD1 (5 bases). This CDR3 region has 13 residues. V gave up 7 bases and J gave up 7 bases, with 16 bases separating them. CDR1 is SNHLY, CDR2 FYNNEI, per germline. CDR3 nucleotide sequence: TGTGCCAGCATTGGGGCGGGGAGGGGTGAAGCTTTCTTT. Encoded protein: CASIGAGRGEAFF.